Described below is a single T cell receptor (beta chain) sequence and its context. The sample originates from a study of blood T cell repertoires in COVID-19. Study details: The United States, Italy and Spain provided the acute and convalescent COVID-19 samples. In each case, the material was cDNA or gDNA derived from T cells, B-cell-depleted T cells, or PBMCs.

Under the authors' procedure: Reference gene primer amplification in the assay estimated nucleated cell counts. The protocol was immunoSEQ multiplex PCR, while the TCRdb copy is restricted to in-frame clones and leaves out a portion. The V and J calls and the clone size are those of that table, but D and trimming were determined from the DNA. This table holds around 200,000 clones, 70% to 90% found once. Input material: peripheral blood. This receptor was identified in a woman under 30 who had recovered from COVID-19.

The DNA of the CDR3 is TGTGCCAGGGCGGGACAGCATAATTCACCCCTCCACTTT. It encodes CARAGQHNSPLHF. The V gene is TRBV2, the J gene TRBJ1-6; 7 bases are a match to TRBD1. This CDR3 is 13 amino acids long. With V trimmed by 9 bases and J by 5 bases, 4 bases remained unmatched. Per the germline V gene, CDR1 is SNHLY and CDR2 is FYNNEI.